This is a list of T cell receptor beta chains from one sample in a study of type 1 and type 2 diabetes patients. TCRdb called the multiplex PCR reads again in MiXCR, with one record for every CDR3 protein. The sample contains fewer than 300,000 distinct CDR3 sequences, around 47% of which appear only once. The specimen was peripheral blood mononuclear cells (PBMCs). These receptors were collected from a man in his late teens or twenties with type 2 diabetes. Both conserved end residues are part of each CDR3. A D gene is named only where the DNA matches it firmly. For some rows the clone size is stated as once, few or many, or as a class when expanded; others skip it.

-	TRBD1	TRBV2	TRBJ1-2	TGTGCCAGCAGTGACACAGGGGGAGTGGATGGCTACACCTTC	CASSDTGGVDGYTF
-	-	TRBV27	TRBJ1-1	TGTGCCAGCAGTCCCACGACACGCATGAACACTGAAGCTTTCTTT	CASSPTTRMNTEAFF
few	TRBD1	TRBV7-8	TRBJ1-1	TGTGCCAGCAGCACCCGACAGGGCAAGACTGAAGCTTTCTTT	CASSTRQGKTEAFF
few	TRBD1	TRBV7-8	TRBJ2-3	TGTGCCAGCAGCTTAGAGGGACAGGCCACAGATACGCAGTATTTT	CASSLEGQATDTQYF
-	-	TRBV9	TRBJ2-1	TGTGCCAGCAGCGTAGCAGGGAGTCTCTACAATGAGCAGTTCTTC	CASSVAGSLYNEQFF
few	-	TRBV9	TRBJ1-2	TGTGCCAGCAGCGTAGATAGGTGGCAGGGTCGAAGTGGCTACACCTTC	CASSVDRWQGRSGYTF
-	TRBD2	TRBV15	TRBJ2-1	TGTGCCACCAGCAGAGATATTGTGACTAGCGGGAGAGTTGAGCAGTTCTTC	CATSRDIVTSGRVEQFF
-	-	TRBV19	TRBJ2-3	TGTGCCAGTCGTGAGTCAGGGTATAGCACAGATACGCAGTATTTT	CASRESGYSTDTQYF
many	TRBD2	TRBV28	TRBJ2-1	TGTGCCAGCAGTGGTGGCGGGAGGGCCTCCTACAATGAGCAGTTCTTC	CASSGGGRASYNEQFF
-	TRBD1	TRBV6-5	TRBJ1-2	TGTGCCAGCAGTAGGACAGGGGTGTCTGGCTACACCTTC	CASSRTGVSGYTF
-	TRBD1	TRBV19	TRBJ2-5	TGTGCCAGTAGTGGACGGACAGGGCAAGGGGAGACCCAGTACTTC	CASSGRTGQGETQYF
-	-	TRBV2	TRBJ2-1	TGTGCCAGCAGTGGCCGGGCTAGCGCCTACAATGAGCAGTTCTTC	CASSGRASAYNEQFF
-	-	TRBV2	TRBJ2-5	TGTGCCAGCAGTGTTGAGGTGGGAGAGACCCAGTACTTC	CASSVEVGETQYF
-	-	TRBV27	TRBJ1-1	TGTGCCAGCAGTTTATCGAGGGTCGGATTTTACACTGAAGCTTTCTTT	CASSLSRVGFYTEAFF
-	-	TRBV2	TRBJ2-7	TGTGCCAGCAGTGTGGGCAGGGAATGGGCCACCTACGAGCAGTACTTC	CASSVGREWATYEQYF
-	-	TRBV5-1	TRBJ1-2	TGCGCCAGCAGCGCGCGACCCGGGACGACCTATGGCTACACCTTC	CASSARPGTTYGYTF
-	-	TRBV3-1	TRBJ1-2	TGTGCCAGCAGCCAAGGAGACACTGGCTACACCTTC	CASSQGDTGYTF
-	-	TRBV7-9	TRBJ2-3	TGTGCCAGCAGCCCAAGGTTACCGGCTCCAGATACGCAGTATTTT	CASSPRLPAPDTQYF
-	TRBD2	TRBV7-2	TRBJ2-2	TGTGCCAGCAGCACCCCTACGCAGGGAGGGAGCCGAATTCGCTACACCGGGGAGCTGTTTTTT	CASSTPTQGGSRIRYTGELFF
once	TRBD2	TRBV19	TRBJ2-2	TGTGCCAGTAGAAAGGTCTTAGCGGGGATGGACACCGGGGAGCGGTTTTTT	CASRKVLAGMDTGERFF
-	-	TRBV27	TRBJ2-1	TGTGCCAGCCGTCCCATAAGGGGGGGTTTCTACAATGAGCAGTTCTTC	CASRPIRGGFYNEQFF
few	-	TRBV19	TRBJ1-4	TGTGCCAGTAGCCAACAGAACGAAAAACTGTTTTTT	CASSQQNEKLFF
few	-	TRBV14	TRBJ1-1	TGTGCCAGCAGCCAAGGACGGACGAACACTGAAGCTTTCTTT	CASSQGRTNTEAFF
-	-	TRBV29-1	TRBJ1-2	TGCAGCGTTGAACGGGGAAACTCTGGCTACACCTTC	CSVERGNSGYTF
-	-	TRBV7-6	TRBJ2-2	TGTGCCAGCAGCCTAACTACTAGTCCCGGGGAGCTGTTTTTT	CASSLTTSPGELFF
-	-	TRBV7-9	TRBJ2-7	TGTGCCAGCAGCTTAAGCGCCGGGATGTACGAGCAGTACTTC	CASSLSAGMYEQYF
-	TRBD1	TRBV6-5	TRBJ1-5	TGTGCCAGCAGTCGTCAGGGGGCACAGCCCCAGCATTTT	CASSRQGAQPQHF
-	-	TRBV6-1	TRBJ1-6	TGTGCCAGCAGTTTATCGCAGGCGAGGGATTCACCCCTCCACTTT	CASSLSQARDSPLHF
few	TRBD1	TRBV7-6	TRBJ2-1	TGTGCCAGCAGCTGGCCGGGACAGGGGATTGTGAATGAGCAGTTCTTC	CASSWPGQGIVNEQFF
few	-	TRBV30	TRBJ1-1	TGTGCCTTCAGGGCTTCTGGTGAAGCTTTCTTT	CAFRASGEAFF
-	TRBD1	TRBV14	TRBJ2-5	TGTGCCAGCAGCCAAGTAGACAGGGCCGAGGGAGAGACCCAGTACTTC	CASSQVDRAEGETQYF
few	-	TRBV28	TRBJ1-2	TGTGCCAGCAGTTTAGGGCAGGTGGACTATGGCTACACCTTC	CASSLGQVDYGYTF
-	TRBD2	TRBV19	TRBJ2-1	TGTGCCAGTAGAGGATTAGCGGGGGCCCCAAATGAGCAGTTCTTC	CASRGLAGAPNEQFF
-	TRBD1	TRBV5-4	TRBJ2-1	TGTGCCAGCAGCTCAACCGGGACAGGGGTTTTTGAGCAGTTCTTC	CASSSTGTGVFEQFF